This T cell receptor (beta chain) was retrieved from a study of naive and memory T cell subsets. This clonotype has a count of ten or more. Adult healthy volunteers gave 2.5 ml peripheral blood for whole-blood RNA. Unsorted total RNA, about 1 to 1000 ng, was DNase treated before reverse transcription. Blood and skin TCR RNA was reverse transcribed with alpha and beta constant primers. Four PCR rounds used nested alpha and beta constant region primers plus the SP2 primer. A single record per CDR3 protein comes from TCRdb applying MiXCR to the 5' RACE reads. Of about 22,000 distinct CDR3 sequences listed, roughly 4% were seen once; the top ten hold 7% to 10%. The CDR3 covers 14 residues. The ends were cut back, 5 bases at V and 2 bases at J, with 12 bases in the middle.

The sequence was obtained from a male donor in good health. The rearrangement joins TRBV12-3 or TRBV12-4 to TRBJ2-5; D may correspond to TRBD1 or TRBD2 (5 bases each). The CDR3 loop is CASSVDYRQETQYF. Here the CDR3 DNA reads TGTGCCAGCAGTGTAGACTACAGGCAAGAGACCCAGTACTTC.